Listed below are T cell receptor beta chains from one sample, sequenced in a study of blood T cell repertoires in COVID-19. The assay was immunoSEQ multiplex PCR, and TCRdb's table has in-frame clones only and misses some. The profile covers approximately 330,000 clones, with roughly nine tenths appearing a single time and about a tenth taken by the ten largest. Sequences were obtained from PBMCs or T cells enriched from blood (not recorded which). All receptors derive from a young woman who had recovered from COVID-19. CDR3s include the opening cysteine and the closing phenylalanine or tryptophan. D genes are given only for firm matches. Clone sizes are given selectively: once, few, many, or a class where the clone is expanded.

clone_size,j_call,d_call,v_call,cdr3_nt,cdr3_aa
.,TRBJ2-7,.,TRBV7-9,TGTGCCAGCAGCTTAGGGGGCTTGGAGCAGTACTTC,CASSLGGLEQYF
.,TRBJ1-4,.,TRBV4-2,TGTGCCAGCAGCCAATCCGTCACGGGGTCTTGGGAAAAACTGTTTTTT,CASSQSVTGSWEKLFF
.,TRBJ1-1,.,TRBV19,TGTGCCAGTAGTTTTCGGGGTGCTGAAGCTTTCTTT,CASSFRGAEAFF
.,TRBJ1-2,.,TRBV29-1,TGCAGCGTTGGAGGTCCGACGCCAGACTACACCTTC,CSVGGPTPDYTF
.,TRBJ1-1,.,TRBV10-1,TGCGCCAGCAGTGAAATCCCAGGGGCCGGCACTGAAGCTTTCTTT,CASSEIPGAGTEAFF
.,TRBJ2-2,.,TRBV10-3,TGTGCCGCCCTAAACTCCGACACCGGGGAGCTGTTTTTT,CAALNSDTGELFF
.,TRBJ2-5,TRBD2,TRBV2,TGTGCCAGCAGCGCCCTTAGGGCTAGCGGGAGGGAAAAGACCCAGTACTTC,CASSALRASGREKTQYF
.,TRBJ2-5,.,TRBV5-1,TGCGCCAGCAACCCGGCCAGGGGAGAAGAGACCCAGTACTTC,CASNPARGEETQYF
.,TRBJ2-3,.,TRBV5-4,TGTGCCAGCAGCTTTCAGGGCGGACCAGATACGCAGTATTTT,CASSFQGGPDTQYF
.,TRBJ2-1,TRBD2,TRBV30,TGTGCCTGGAGTGTATTAGCGGGCACTAGCAATGAGCAGTTCTTC,CAWSVLAGTSNEQFF
.,TRBJ1-1,.,TRBV10-2,TGCGCCAGCAGTGAGTCGTATAACACTGAAGCTTTCTTT,CASSESYNTEAFF
.,TRBJ2-1,.,TRBV3-1/TRBV3-2,TGTGCCAGCAGCCAAGATTACTCGCGAGAGCAGTTCTTC,CASSQDYSREQFF
.,TRBJ2-6,.,TRBV5-5,TGTGCCAGCAGCTTGGCCCCAGGGGCTGGGGCCAACGTCCTGACTTTC,CASSLAPGAGANVLTF
.,TRBJ1-1,TRBD1,TRBV6-5,TGTGCCACCGCTCGACAGGGTGTAAACACTGAAGCTTTCTTT,CATARQGVNTEAFF
.,TRBJ2-7,.,TRBV4-1,TGCGCCAGCAGCCAAGAGTTTCACAGCTTGTACGAGCAGTACTTC,CASSQEFHSLYEQYF
.,TRBJ2-7,.,TRBV9,TGTGCCAGCCCAGTTGGGGGCACCTACGAGCAGTACTTC,CASPVGGTYEQYF
.,TRBJ2-3,TRBD2,TRBV27,TGTGCCAGCAGCGGACTAGCGGGAGGCCTGCAGTATTTT,CASSGLAGGLQYF
.,TRBJ2-5,TRBD1,TRBV24-1,TGTGCCACCAGTGACCGGACAGGGACAGAGACCCAGTACTTC,CATSDRTGTETQYF
.,TRBJ2-1,.,TRBV1,TGCACCAGCAGCCAGGACTTAGCGGGAGGCAGGGACAATGAGCAGTTCTTC,CTSSQDLAGGRDNEQFF
.,TRBJ1-1,.,TRBV4-2,TGTGCCAGCAGCCAAAAGCAGGAGAACACTGAAGCTTTCTTT,CASSQKQENTEAFF
.,TRBJ2-1,TRBD2,TRBV6-5,TGTGCCAGCAGTTACCCCGGGACTAGCGGCGACAATGAGCAGTTCTTC,CASSYPGTSGDNEQFF
.,TRBJ2-7,.,TRBV7-9,TGTGCCAGCAGCCAGAGCGGGCAGGGCTACGAGCAGTACTTC,CASSQSGQGYEQYF
.,TRBJ2-5,TRBD2,TRBV10-3,TGTGCCATCAATGACCGGGGGGTCCAAGAGACCCAGTACTTC,CAINDRGVQETQYF
.,TRBJ2-1,.,TRBV4-2,TGTGCCAGCAGCCAAGAAAAAGGGGCGGCTTTTGGAAATGAGCAGTTCTTC,CASSQEKGAAFGNEQFF
.,TRBJ2-2,.,TRBV7-2,TGTGCCAGCAGCTTAGCGCACAACTACCCGGGGGGGGAGCTGTTTTTT,CASSLAHNYPGGELFF
once,TRBJ1-1,TRBD1,TRBV4-1,TGCGCCAGCAGCCAACCCCACAGGGGGGATACTGAAGCTTTCTTT,CASSQPHRGDTEAFF
.,TRBJ2-7,.,TRBV19,TGTGCCAGTAGTACCAGGGGTCCGTACGAGCAGTACTTC,CASSTRGPYEQYF
once,TRBJ2-6,TRBD1,TRBV27,TGTGCCAGTCAACAGGGGGCCGGGGCCAACGTCCTGACTTTC,CASQQGAGANVLTF
.,TRBJ1-5,.,TRBV19,TGTGCCAGCAGAACACGACCGGGAGGACAGCCCCAGCATTTT,CASRTRPGGQPQHF
.,TRBJ2-3,.,TRBV5-1,TGCGCCAGCAGCTTGGCTCCTTCCGGTTTCAGCACAGATACGCAGTATTTT,CASSLAPSGFSTDTQYF
.,TRBJ1-1,.,TRBV19,TGTGCCAGTAGTACCGATCGAGACAGCCGTGAAGCTTTCTTT,CASSTDRDSREAFF
.,TRBJ2-3,TRBD2,TRBV27,TGTGCCAGCAGTGCAGGGACTAGCTGGATAAATACGCAGTATTTT,CASSAGTSWINTQYF
.,TRBJ2-7,.,TRBV12-3/TRBV12-4,TGTGCCAGCAGTCGATACCGGGAGCAGTACTTC,CASSRYREQYF
.,TRBJ1-4,TRBD1,TRBV27,TGTGCCAGCAGAACTCCCAGGGGGCCCAATGAAAAACTGTTTTTT,CASRTPRGPNEKLFF
.,TRBJ1-1,.,TRBV15,TGTGCCACCAGCAGAGATCAGGAGAACACTGAAGCTTTCTTT,CATSRDQENTEAFF
.,TRBJ2-1,.,TRBV18,TGTGCCAGCTCACCAGACGGGAGAGGGGAGCAGTTCTTC,CASSPDGRGEQFF
once,TRBJ1-1,TRBD1,TRBV9,TGTGCCAGCAGCAGGGACAGTTCCGAAGCTTTCTTT,CASSRDSSEAFF
.,TRBJ2-1,.,TRBV2,TGTGCCAGCAGTGAGGAAGCGGTTGGGAGAGGTCATGAGCAGTTCTTC,CASSEEAVGRGHEQFF
.,TRBJ2-1,TRBD2,TRBV11-3,TGTGCCAGCAGTATTAAAACCGCCTCAAAACTAGCGGGAGAGGGTAATGAGCAGTTCTTC,CASSIKTASKLAGEGNEQFF
once,TRBJ2-2,TRBD2,TRBV30,TGTGCCTGGAGCGGGAGGGCCAATTACGGGGAGCTGTTTTTT,CAWSGRANYGELFF
.,TRBJ1-3,TRBD1,TRBV5-1,TGCGCCAGCAGCCCAGGACAGGGGGCAGGAAACACCATATATTTT,CASSPGQGAGNTIYF
.,TRBJ1-1,.,TRBV7-9,TGTGCCAGCTCCTTAGAGGTGGCGGATGAAGCTTTCTTT,CASSLEVADEAFF
.,TRBJ1-1,.,TRBV18,TGTGCCAGCTCCCCACTCCCGGAGGTCACTGAAGCTTTCTTT,CASSPLPEVTEAFF
.,TRBJ2-7,TRBD1,TRBV11-2,TGTGCCAGCAGCTTCCCGACAGGGCTCTACGAGCAGTACTTC,CASSFPTGLYEQYF
.,TRBJ1-5,TRBD1,TRBV6-2/TRBV6-3,TGTGCCAGCAGTTACCATACAGGGGGTCTTCAGCCCCAGCATTTT,CASSYHTGGLQPQHF
.,TRBJ2-7,TRBD1,TRBV27,TGTGCCAGCAGTTCCATAAGTAGGGGGCGGCTGTACTTC,CASSSISRGRLYF
.,TRBJ1-2,.,TRBV4-2,TGTGCCAGCAGCCAGGGGCAGCGATACACCTTC,CASSQGQRYTF
.,TRBJ1-1,.,TRBV7-6,TGTGCCAGCAGCTTGACAGGAAACCTCATGAACACTGAAGCTTTCTTT,CASSLTGNLMNTEAFF
.,TRBJ1-5,TRBD1,TRBV19,TGTGCCAGTAGGGGACAGGGGTATCAGCCCCAGCATTTT,CASRGQGYQPQHF
few,TRBJ2-3,TRBD2,TRBV5-1,TGCGCCAGCAGCTTAGGACTAGCGGGAGGAGATGGAGATACGCAGTATTTT,CASSLGLAGGDGDTQYF
once,TRBJ1-1,TRBD1,TRBV30,TGTGCCTGGAGTATGCCAGACAGGGGTCGGGACGAAGCTTTCTTT,CAWSMPDRGRDEAFF
few,TRBJ1-3,.,TRBV3-1/TRBV3-2,TGTGCCAGCAGCCAAGAAGGCCAGGGCACTGGAAACACCATATATTTT,CASSQEGQGTGNTIYF
.,TRBJ2-5,.,TRBV5-5,TGTGCCAGCAGCTTGGGGGTGCGGGACCAGACCCAGTACTTC,CASSLGVRDQTQYF
.,TRBJ2-2,.,TRBV5-4,TGTGCCAGCAGACAACCCACCGGGGAGCTGTTTTTT,CASRQPTGELFF
.,TRBJ2-5,.,TRBV24-1,TGTGCCACCAGTGTTCCCGGGACACTTCCAGAGACCCAGTACTTC,CATSVPGTLPETQYF